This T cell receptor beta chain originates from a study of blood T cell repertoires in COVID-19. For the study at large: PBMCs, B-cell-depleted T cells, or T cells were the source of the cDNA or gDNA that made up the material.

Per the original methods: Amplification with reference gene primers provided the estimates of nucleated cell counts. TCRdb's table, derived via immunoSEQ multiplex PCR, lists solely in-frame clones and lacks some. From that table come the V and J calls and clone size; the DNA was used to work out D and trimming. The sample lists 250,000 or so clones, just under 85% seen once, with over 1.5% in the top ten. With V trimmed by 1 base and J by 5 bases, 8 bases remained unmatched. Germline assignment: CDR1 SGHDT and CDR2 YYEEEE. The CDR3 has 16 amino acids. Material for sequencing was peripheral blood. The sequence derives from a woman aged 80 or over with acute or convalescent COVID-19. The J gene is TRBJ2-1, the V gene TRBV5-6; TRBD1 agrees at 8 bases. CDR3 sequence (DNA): TGTGCCAGCAGCTTGCTTGGACAGGGACCCGACAATGAGCAGTTCTTC. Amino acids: CASSLLGQGPDNEQFF. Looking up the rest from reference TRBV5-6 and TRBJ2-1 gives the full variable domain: DAGVTQSPTHLIKTRGQQVTLRCSPKSGHDTVSWYQQALGQGPQFIFQYYEEEERQRGNFPDRFSGHQFPNYSSELNVNALLLGDSALYLCASSLLGQGPDNEQFFGPGTRLTVL.